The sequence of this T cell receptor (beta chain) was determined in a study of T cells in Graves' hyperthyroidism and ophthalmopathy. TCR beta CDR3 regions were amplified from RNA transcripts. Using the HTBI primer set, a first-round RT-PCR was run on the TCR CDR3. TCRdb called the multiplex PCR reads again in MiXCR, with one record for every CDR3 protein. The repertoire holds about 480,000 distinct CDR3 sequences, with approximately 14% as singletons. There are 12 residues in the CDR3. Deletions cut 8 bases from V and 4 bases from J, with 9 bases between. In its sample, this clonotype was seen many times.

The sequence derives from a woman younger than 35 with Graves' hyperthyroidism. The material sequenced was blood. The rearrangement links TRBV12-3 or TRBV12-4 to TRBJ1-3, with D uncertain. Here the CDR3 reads CASRTIGNTIYF. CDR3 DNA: TGTGCCAGCCGAACAATCGGAAACACCATATATTTT.